This T cell receptor beta chain originates from a study of T cell repertoires in cytomegalovirus infection. Study as a whole: CMV epitopes in the study were HLA-C-restricted (recently identified) and HLA-B-restricted (well studied).

Germline V CDR1 and CDR2: SEHNR, FQNEAQ (reference sequence). Trimming shortened V by 7 bases and J by 1 base, and 8 bases separated the two germline ends. The CDR3 has 12 amino acids. This clonotype was recorded a few times. Its target is unknown. Study results and caveats: Predominance within the ex vivo response was attributable to HLA-C-restricted CMV-specific TCR beta clonotypes.

MiXCR was run by TCRdb on the reads, yielding one entry per CDR3 protein. Of around 360,000 distinct CDR3 sequences in the sample, about 35% were seen once. Sequencing used cultured PBMCs, obtained from culture after CMV antigen stimulation. This clonotype was sampled from a human donor in good health (CMV status not recorded). Some clones in this sample may be carry-over from other donors' samples. The chain is built from TRBV7-9 and TRBJ2-7; no clear D gene. In DNA, the CDR3 is TGTGCCAGCAACGACCCTTCCTACGAGCAGTACTTC. Protein sequence: CASNDPSYEQYF.